The 12 T cell receptor beta chains below all came from one sample that was sequenced in a study of blood T cell repertoires in COVID-19. Assay used: immunoSEQ multiplex PCR; TCRdb lists only in-frame clones, some missing. Found here are tens of thousands of clones, around four fifths of them singletons; the top ten hold approximately 13%. Source material: peripheral blood. These receptors originate from a human donor in a cohort sampled during active COVID-19.

The chain links TRBV7-2 to TRBJ2-3; 8 nucleotides align to TRBD2. V gave up 1 base and J gave up 4 bases; unmatched junction bases: 4. The CDR3 runs to 15 residues. Germline V gene sequence: CDR1 SGHTA, CDR2 FQGNSA. In DNA form, the CDR3 reads TGTGCCAGCAGCTTAGTGGCGGGGGGCTCAGATACGCAGTATTTT. This sequence encodes CASSLVAGGSDTQYF. The whole variable domain, filled in from reference TRBV7-2 and TRBJ2-3, reads GAGVSQSPSNKVTEKGKDVELRCDPISGHTALYWYRQSLGQGLEFLIYFQGNSAPDKSGLPSDRFSAERTGGSVSTLTIQRTQQEDSAVYLCASSLVAGGSDTQYFGPGTRLTVL.

The chain couples TRBV5-4 to TRBJ2-2; 7 bases map to TRBD1. Looked up from germline, CDR1 is SGHNT and CDR2 is YYREEE (reference sequence). J gave up 2 bases and V 4 bases, and 5 bases lay outside the gene matches. The CDR3 runs 15 residues. In nucleotides, the CDR3 is TGTGCCAGCAGCACTAGGGACAGTAACACCGGGGAGCTGTTTTTT. This gives the protein CASSTRDSNTGELFF.

The chain employs TRBV7-2 and TRBJ1-4, with D possibly TRBD1 on 6 matching bases. This CDR3 spans 15 amino acids. CDR1 SGHTA and CDR2 FQGNSA come from the germline V gene. Trimming cost V 2 bases and J 2 bases, with 9 bases left between them. The CDR3, as DNA: TGTGCCAGCAGCTTATCCCAGGGGACTAATGAAAAACTGTTTTTT. Translation: CASSLSQGTNEKLFF.

The sample holds a few counts of this clone. The chain has TRBV11-2 and TRBJ1-6, with unresolved D. The germline V and J ends were trimmed by 4 bases and 8 bases, with 9 bases remaining between them. The CDR3 loop spans 13 amino acids. The germline V gene has CDR1 SGHAT and CDR2 FQNNGV. The CDR3 region is CASSSDGDSPLHF. In DNA, the CDR3 is TGTGCCAGCAGCTCCGACGGAGATTCACCCCTCCACTTT. Variable domain in full (rest from reference TRBV11-2 and TRBJ1-6): EAGVAQSPRYKIIEKRQSVAFWCNPISGHATLYWYQQILGQGPKLLIQFQNNGVVDDSQLPKDRFSAERLKGVDSTLKIQPAKLEDSAVYLCASSSDGDSPLHFGNGTRLTVT.

This chain links TRBV5-1 with TRBJ2-1, with TRBD2 matching 14 bases. CDR1 and CDR2 (germline): SGHRS, YFSETQ. V dropped 4 bases and J dropped 2; count of bases not matched to a gene: 8. The CDR3 runs 18 residues. DNA for the CDR3: TGCGCCAGCAGCCCCCAATTGACTAGCGGGGGGGCCTACAATGAGCAGTTCTTC. Protein product: CASSPQLTSGGAYNEQFF.

The chain links TRBV2 to TRBJ2-1; D gene ambiguous. CDR1 SNHLY and CDR2 FYNNEI come from the germline V gene. Trimming stripped 5 bases from V and 9 bases from J, with 8 bases between. The CDR3 has 11 residues. CDR3 sequence: CASSYSGEQFF. DNA for the CDR3: TGTGCCAGCAGTTACAGTGGTGAGCAGTTCTTC.

This clone was seen more than once but under ten times. The CDR3 DNA sequence: TGCAGCGCCGCCTCGGGACTAGCTCAATACAATGAGCAGTTCTTC. Amino acid sequence: CSAASGLAQYNEQFF. The V call is TRBV29-1, the J call TRBJ2-1, with TRBD2 matching over 9 bases. The CDR3 is made up of 15 amino acids. The V gene end was trimmed by 7 bases and the J gene end by 4 bases; junction bases not matched to a gene: 11. CDR1 is SQVTM and CDR2 is ANQGSEA in the germline V gene.

The sample holds one count of this clone. V is TRBV18 and J is TRBJ1-3, with 7 bases identical to TRBD1. The CDR3 consists of 17 residues. The J segment lost 0 bases and the V segment lost 4 bases, leaving 9 bases of the junction unmatched. The V gene's germline CDR1 is KGHSH and CDR2 LQKENI. The chain's CDR3 is CASSQLRTGRSGNTIYF. The CDR3 nucleotides are TGTGCCAGCTCACAACTTCGGACAGGCCGCTCTGGAAACACCATATATTTT.

The V call is TRBV25-1, the J call TRBJ2-1; perhaps TRBD1 as D (5 bases). V dropped 10 bases and J dropped 1 base, with 14 bases sitting between them. Germline CDR1 and CDR2: MGHDK and SYGVNS. CDR3 length: 14 residues. The CDR3 loop is CATTRPGSYNEQFF. CDR3 nucleotides: TGTGCCACCACCCGCCCAGGGTCCTACAATGAGCAGTTCTTC.

The J gene is TRBJ2-7, the V gene TRBV30; D not certain. Germline-derived CDR1 and CDR2 are GTSNPN and SVGIG (reference sequence). The CDR3 is 14 residues long. Trimming left V 3 bases short and J 5 bases short, with 17 bases between. The CDR3 sequence: CAWSVLVQVDEQYF. The DNA of the CDR3 is TGTGCCTGGAGCGTTCTTGTGCAGGTCGACGAGCAGTACTTC.

The chain couples TRBV18 to TRBJ1-2; D may be TRBD1 (6 bases). Germline loops: CDR1 KGHSH, CDR2 LQKENI. V was cut by 2 bases and J by 3 bases, with 10 bases left in between. The CDR3 loop spans 14 amino acids. The CDR3 here is CASSPTGIDYGYTF. The CDR3, as DNA: TGTGCCAGCTCACCAACAGGGATAGACTATGGCTACACCTTC.

The chain employs TRBV5-6 and TRBJ1-6; D might be TRBD1 (5 bases). Germline V lookup: CDR1 SGHDT, CDR2 YYEEEE. V gave up 0 bases and J gave up 7 bases, with 11 bases separating them. There are 15 residues in the CDR3. CDR3 nucleotides: TGTGCCAGCAGCTTGGGGGGCCTAACAAATTCACCCCTCCACTTT. This translates into CASSLGGLTNSPLHF. Full variable domain (rest looked up from reference TRBV5-6 and TRBJ1-6): DAGVTQSPTHLIKTRGQQVTLRCSPKSGHDTVSWYQQALGQGPQFIFQYYEEEERQRGNFPDRFSGHQFPNYSSELNVNALLLGDSALYLCASSLGGLTNSPLHFGNGTRLTVT.